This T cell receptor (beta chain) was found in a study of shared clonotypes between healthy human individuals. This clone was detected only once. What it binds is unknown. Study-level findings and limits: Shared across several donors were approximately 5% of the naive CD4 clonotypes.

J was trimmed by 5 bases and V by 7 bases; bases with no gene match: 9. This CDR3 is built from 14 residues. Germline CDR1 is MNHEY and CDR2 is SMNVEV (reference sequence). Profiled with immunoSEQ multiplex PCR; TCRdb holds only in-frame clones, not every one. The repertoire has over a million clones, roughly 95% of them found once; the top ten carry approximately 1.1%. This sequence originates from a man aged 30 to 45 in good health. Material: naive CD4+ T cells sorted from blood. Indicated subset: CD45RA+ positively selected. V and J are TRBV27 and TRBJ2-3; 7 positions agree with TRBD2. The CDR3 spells CASKPDWGGDTQYF. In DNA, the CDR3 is TGTGCCAGCAAACCAGATTGGGGGGGAGATACGCAGTATTTT.